This TCR beta chain was sequenced for a study of control samples from healthy donors and cancer patients. This clone has just a few counts. The table came from immunoSEQ multiplex PCR; TCRdb's copy has only in-frame clones and leaves some out. The data show some 71,000 clones, 80% to 90% seen once. This CDR3 has 11 residues. Germline values: CDR1 GTSNPN, CDR2 SVGIG (reference sequence). Trimming left V 4 bases short and J 8 bases short, with 11 bases between. The clonotype originates from a woman aged 45 to 65 with head and neck cancer. The V call is TRBV30, the J call TRBJ2-5; unclear D gene. The sample was PBMCs. In nucleotides, the CDR3 is TGTGCCTGGATCTCGGAAGGAACCCAGTACTTC. Translating it yields CAWISEGTQYF.